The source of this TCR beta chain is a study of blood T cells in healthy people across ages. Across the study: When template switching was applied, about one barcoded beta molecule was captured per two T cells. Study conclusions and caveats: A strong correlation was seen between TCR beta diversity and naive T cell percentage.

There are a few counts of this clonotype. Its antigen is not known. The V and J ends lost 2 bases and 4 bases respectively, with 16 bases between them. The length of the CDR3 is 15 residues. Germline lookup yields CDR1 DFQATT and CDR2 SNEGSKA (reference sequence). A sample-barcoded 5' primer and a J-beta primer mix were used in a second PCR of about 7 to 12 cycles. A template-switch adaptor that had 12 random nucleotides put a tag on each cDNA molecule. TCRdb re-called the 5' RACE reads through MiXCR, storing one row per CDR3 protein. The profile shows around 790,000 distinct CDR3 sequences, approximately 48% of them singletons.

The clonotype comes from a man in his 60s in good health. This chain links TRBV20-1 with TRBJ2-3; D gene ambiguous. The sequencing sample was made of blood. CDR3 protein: CSARRNYESPDTQYF. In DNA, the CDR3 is TGCAGTGCTAGACGAAACTATGAGAGTCCAGATACGCAGTATTTT.